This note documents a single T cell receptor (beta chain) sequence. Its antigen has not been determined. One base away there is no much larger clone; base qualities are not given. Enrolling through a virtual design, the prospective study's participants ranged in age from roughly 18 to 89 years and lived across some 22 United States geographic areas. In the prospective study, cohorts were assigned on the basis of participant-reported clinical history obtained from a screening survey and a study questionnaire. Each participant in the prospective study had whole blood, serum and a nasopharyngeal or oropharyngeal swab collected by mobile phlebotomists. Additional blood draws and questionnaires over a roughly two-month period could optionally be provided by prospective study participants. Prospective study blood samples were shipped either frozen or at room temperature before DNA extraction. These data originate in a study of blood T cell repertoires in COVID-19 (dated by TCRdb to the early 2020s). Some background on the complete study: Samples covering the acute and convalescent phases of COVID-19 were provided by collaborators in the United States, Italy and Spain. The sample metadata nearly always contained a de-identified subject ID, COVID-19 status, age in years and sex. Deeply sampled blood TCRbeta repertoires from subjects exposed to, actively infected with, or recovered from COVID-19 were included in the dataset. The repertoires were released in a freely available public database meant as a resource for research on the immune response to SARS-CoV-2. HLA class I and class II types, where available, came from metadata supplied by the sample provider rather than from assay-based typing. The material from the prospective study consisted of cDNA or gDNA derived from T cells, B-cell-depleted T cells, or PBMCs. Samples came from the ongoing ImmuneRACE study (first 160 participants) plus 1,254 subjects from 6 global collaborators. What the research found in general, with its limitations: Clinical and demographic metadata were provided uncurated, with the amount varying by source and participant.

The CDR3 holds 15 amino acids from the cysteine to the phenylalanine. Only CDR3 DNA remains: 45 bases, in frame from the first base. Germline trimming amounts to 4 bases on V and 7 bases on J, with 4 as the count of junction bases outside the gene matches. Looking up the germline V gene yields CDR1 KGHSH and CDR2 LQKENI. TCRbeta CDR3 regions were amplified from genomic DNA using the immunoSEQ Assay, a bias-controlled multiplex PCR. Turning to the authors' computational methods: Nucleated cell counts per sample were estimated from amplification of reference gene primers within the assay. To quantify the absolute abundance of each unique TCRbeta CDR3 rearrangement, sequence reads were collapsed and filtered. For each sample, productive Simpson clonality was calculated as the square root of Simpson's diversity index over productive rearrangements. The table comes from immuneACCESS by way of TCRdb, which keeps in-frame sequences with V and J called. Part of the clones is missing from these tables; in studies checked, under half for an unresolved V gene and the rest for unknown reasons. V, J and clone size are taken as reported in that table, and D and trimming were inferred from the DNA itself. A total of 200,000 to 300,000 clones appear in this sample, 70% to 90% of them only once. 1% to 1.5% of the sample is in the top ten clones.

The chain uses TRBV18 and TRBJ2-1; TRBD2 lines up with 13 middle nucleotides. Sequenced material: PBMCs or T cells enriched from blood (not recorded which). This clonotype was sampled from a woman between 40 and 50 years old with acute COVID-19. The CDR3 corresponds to CASSLGLAGENEQFF. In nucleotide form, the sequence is TGTGCCAGCTCACTCGGACTAGCGGGAGAAAATGAGCAGTTCTTC.